A selection of T cell receptor beta chains follows, all from one sample in a study of blood T cells in healthy people across ages. TCRdb ran MiXCR on the 5' RACE reads and lists one entry per CDR3 protein. The table has 600,000 to 900,000 distinct CDR3 sequences, around 24% seen once. A further study also used this sample, focusing on T cells of mothers and their children.

Sequencing used blood. The origin of the receptors is a boy aged 5 to 17 in good health. CDR3s include the opening cysteine and the closing phenylalanine or tryptophan. Fields, in order: clone size, J gene, V gene, D gene, CDR3 protein, CDR3 DNA. D genes are given only for firm matches. Only part of the rows carry a size: once, few, many, or a class if the clone is expanded.

NA,TRBJ2-7,TRBV7-6,TRBD1,CASSARTGARQAEQYF,TGTGCCAGCAGCGCCAGGACAGGGGCGAGGCAGGCCGAGCAGTACTTC
NA,TRBJ1-2,TRBV9,NA,CASSVEDLSSYGYTF,TGTGCCAGCAGCGTAGAGGACCTCTCTTCCTATGGCTACACCTTC
NA,TRBJ1-3,TRBV6-1,NA,CASSVAGDGNTIYF,TGTGCCAGCAGCGTCGCAGGGGACGGAAACACCATATATTTT
NA,TRBJ2-5,TRBV7-9,NA,CATQGGAGETQYF,TGTGCCACCCAGGGGGGGGCCGGTGAGACCCAGTACTTC
few,TRBJ2-7,TRBV7-9,NA,CASSLEGGPLSSEQYF,TGTGCCAGCAGCTTAGAAGGGGGTCCCCTTAGTTCCGAGCAGTACTTC
NA,TRBJ2-7,TRBV12-3/TRBV12-4,TRBD2,CASSPVQGLASYEQYF,TGTGCCAGCAGTCCCGTCCAGGGACTAGCCTCCTACGAGCAGTACTTC
many,TRBJ1-6,TRBV20-1,NA,CSARPAGINSPLHF,TGCAGTGCGCGCCCCGCGGGGATAAATTCACCCCTCCACTTT
NA,TRBJ1-5,TRBV10-3,NA,CAIMGEGQPQHF,TGTGCCATCATGGGAGAGGGCCAGCCCCAGCATTTT
few,TRBJ2-6,TRBV7-9,NA,CASSLPPNRKPANVLTF,TGTGCCAGCAGCTTACCGCCCAACAGAAAGCCGGCCAACGTCCTGACTTTC
many,TRBJ1-1,TRBV6-1,NA,CASSRQLNTEAFF,TGTGCCAGCAGTCGACAGTTGAACACTGAAGCTTTCTTT
NA,TRBJ2-3,TRBV7-6,NA,CASSPDYLGTDTQYF,TGTGCCAGCAGCCCGGACTACCTGGGCACAGATACGCAGTATTTT
NA,TRBJ2-7,TRBV20-1,NA,CSASPGPPLAYEQYF,TGCAGTGCTTCCCCGGGACCCCCTTTAGCCTACGAGCAGTACTTC
NA,TRBJ2-5,TRBV9,TRBD1,CASSAVDRPQETQYF,TGTGCCAGCAGCGCAGTGGACAGGCCCCAAGAGACCCAGTACTTC
NA,TRBJ2-5,TRBV12-3/TRBV12-4,NA,CASSFESGSPYERYF,TGTGCCAGCAGTTTTGAGTCAGGGTCCCCCTACGAGCGGTACTTC
NA,TRBJ2-5,TRBV29-1,NA,CSVDWGFETQYF,TGCAGCGTTGATTGGGGGTTTGAGACCCAGTACTTC
NA,TRBJ2-7,TRBV20-1,NA,CSARGRVGQFYEQYF,TGCAGTGCTAGAGGCCGGGTTGGTCAGTTCTACGAGCAGTACTTC
many,TRBJ2-2,TRBV3-1,NA,CASSHDWADTGELFF,TGTGCCAGCAGCCATGATTGGGCAGACACCGGGGAGCTGTTTTTT
few,TRBJ2-7,TRBV7-9,NA,CASSLARTYLFGEQYF,TGTGCCAGCAGCTTAGCGCGTACCTACTTGTTTGGCGAGCAGTACTTC
NA,TRBJ2-7,TRBV5-1,NA,CASSLGSYYEQYF,TGCGCCAGCAGCTTGGGCAGCTACTACGAGCAGTACTTC
few,TRBJ2-6,TRBV3-1,NA,CASSPFGAGGANVLTF,TGTGCCAGCAGCCCCTTCGGGGCGGGGGGGGCCAACGTCCTGACTTTC
NA,TRBJ2-2,TRBV11-2,NA,CASSLVSLQMNTGELFF,TGTGCCAGCAGCTTAGTAAGTCTGCAGATGAACACCGGGGAGCTGTTTTTT
few,TRBJ2-1,TRBV5-1,TRBD2,CASSFRRGGYFNEQFF,TGCGCCAGCAGCTTTAGACGGGGGGGCTACTTCAATGAGCAGTTCTTC
NA,TRBJ1-1,TRBV29-1,TRBD1,CSARTGFNTEAFF,TGCAGCGCCCGGACAGGGTTTAACACTGAAGCTTTCTTT
few,TRBJ2-3,TRBV29-1,NA,CSVEILVGDTDTQYF,TGCAGCGTTGAGATCCTGGTTGGCGACACAGATACGCAGTATTTT
many,TRBJ1-2,TRBV29-1,NA,CSVEDRGEGGYGYTF,TGCAGCGTTGAAGATCGTGGGGAAGGAGGCTATGGCTACACCTTC
few,TRBJ2-5,TRBV4-1,NA,CASSQERVGETQYF,TGCGCCAGCAGCCAAGAGAGGGTGGGAGAGACCCAGTACTTC
few,TRBJ2-2,TRBV3-1,TRBD2,CASSPRGGHTGELFF,TGTGCCAGCAGCCCCCGGGGGGGCCACACCGGGGAGCTGTTTTTT
NA,TRBJ2-7,TRBV7-2,TRBD1,CASSPRTGGVYEQYF,TGTGCCAGCAGCCCACGGACAGGGGGGGTATACGAGCAGTACTTC
NA,TRBJ2-1,TRBV3-1,NA,CASSPTPDHSYNEQFF,TGTGCCAGCAGCCCCACGCCAGATCACTCCTACAATGAGCAGTTCTTC
few,TRBJ2-1,TRBV14,NA,CASSQEAGLGYEQFF,TGTGCCAGCAGCCAAGAGGCGGGTCTTGGGTATGAGCAGTTCTTC
few,TRBJ2-3,TRBV18,NA,CASSRYGGSTDTQYF,TGTGCCAGCTCGAGATACGGGGGTAGCACAGATACGCAGTATTTT
few,TRBJ2-7,TRBV18,NA,CASSPGQGRTYEQYF,TGTGCCAGCTCACCCGGTCAGGGCCGTACCTACGAGCAGTACTTC
many,TRBJ2-5,TRBV25-1,NA,CASSEDYQETQYF,TGTGCCAGCAGCGAGGACTACCAAGAGACCCAGTACTTC
few,TRBJ1-5,TRBV4-1,TRBD1,CASSLSGQGAYQPQHF,TGCGCCAGCAGCCTCAGTGGACAGGGGGCGTATCAGCCCCAGCATTTT
NA,TRBJ2-2,TRBV2,NA,CASILRDTLTGELFF,TGTGCCAGCATCCTCCGGGACACTCTGACCGGGGAGCTGTTTTTT
NA,TRBJ1-1,TRBV5-1,NA,CASSPEGVTALTEAFF,TGCGCCAGCAGCCCCGAAGGTGTGACAGCCCTCACTGAAGCTTTCTTT
NA,TRBJ2-1,TRBV29-1,NA,CSVYRDSSYNEQFF,TGCAGCGTGTACAGGGATAGCTCCTACAATGAGCAGTTCTTC
few,TRBJ1-1,TRBV29-1,NA,CSVEEVGAVAADTEAFF,TGCAGCGTTGAAGAGGTTGGGGCCGTAGCAGCGGACACTGAAGCTTTCTTT
NA,TRBJ2-5,TRBV20-1,TRBD2,CSARDEKLAGGPQETQYF,TGCAGTGCTAGAGATGAAAAACTAGCGGGGGGACCCCAAGAGACCCAGTACTTC
many,TRBJ2-1,TRBV9,NA,CASSVDGGSSYNEQFF,TGTGCCAGCAGCGTAGACGGAGGGAGCTCCTACAATGAGCAGTTCTTC
NA,TRBJ2-5,TRBV7-9,NA,CASSLGGLGQGEQETQYF,TGTGCCAGCAGCTTGGGAGGTCTGGGGCAAGGAGAACAAGAGACCCAGTACTTC
NA,TRBJ1-6,TRBV12-3/TRBV12-4,NA,CASSFPLNSPLHF,TGTGCCAGCAGTTTCCCCCTTAATTCACCCCTCCACTTT
many,TRBJ1-1,TRBV12-5,NA,CASGLKANTEAFF,TGTGCTAGTGGTTTGAAGGCGAACACTGAAGCTTTCTTT
few,TRBJ2-7,TRBV20-1,NA,CSARDGSGTPYEQYF,TGCAGTGCTAGAGATGGATCGGGGACCCCCTACGAGCAGTACTTC
NA,TRBJ2-5,TRBV6-5,TRBD1,CASFDRDQETQYF,TGTGCCAGCTTTGACAGGGACCAAGAGACCCAGTACTTC
NA,TRBJ2-7,TRBV29-1,NA,CSVSSQGGYEQYF,TGCAGCGTTTCATCACAAGGGGGCTACGAGCAGTACTTC
NA,TRBJ2-7,TRBV6-5,NA,CASSGISSEQYF,TGTGCCAGCAGTGGGATCTCGAGCGAGCAGTACTTC
NA,TRBJ2-1,TRBV6-1,NA,CASSPGLGGGRVVEQFF,TGTGCCAGCAGCCCAGGGTTGGGGGGGGGCCGGGTAGTTGAGCAGTTCTTC
NA,TRBJ2-5,TRBV6-5,NA,CASSYSFRGRVGETQYF,TGTGCCAGCAGTTACTCGTTTCGCGGCAGGGTGGGAGAGACCCAGTACTTC
NA,TRBJ1-2,TRBV18,NA,CASSPTGGRWGYTF,TGTGCCAGCTCCCCGACAGGTGGTCGATGGGGCTACACCTTC